The clone carrying this TCR beta chain was recorded a few times. What it recognizes is unknown. As the method for making TCR beta libraries, quantitative 5'-RACE with molecular barcodes was used. One entry per CDR3 protein results from TCRdb running MiXCR on the 5' RACE reads. The data hold approximately 200,000 distinct CDR3 sequences, with about an eighth observed a single time. There are 15 residues in the CDR3. J was trimmed by 5 bases and V by 0 bases; bases with no gene match: 6. Germline loops: CDR1 GTSNPN, CDR2 SVGIG (reference sequence). This sample stems from a study of CD8 T cells in ankylosing spondylitis. Findings and limits, study-wide: In ankylosing spondylitis blood, a motif of seven to nine highly homologous TCR beta variants appeared characteristic.

The sequenced material came from blood, either unsorted or a sorted T cell fraction (not recorded which). The receptor was isolated from a female donor with ankylosing spondylitis or in good health (not recorded which). This chain links TRBV30 with TRBJ2-5; 10 nucleotides align to TRBD2. DNA for the CDR3: TGTGCCTGGAGTGTCAGGCTAGCGGGAGACGAGACCCAGTACTTC. The encoded protein is CAWSVRLAGDETQYF.